This T cell receptor beta chain emerged from a study of post-analysis software for immune sequencing data (dated by TCRdb to between 2015 and 2016). Describing the broader study: Recorded disease courses included relapsing-remitting, secondary progressive and progressive-relapsing multiple sclerosis, with some patients lacking subtype annotation. The patient repertoires were set against eleven to twelve previously published healthy control repertoires from donors whose ages ranged from 6 to 25 years. A subset of samples was prepared in parallel using single-end sample barcoding, then pooled and co-amplified after Illumina adapter ligation. The study at large found these results: Multiple sclerosis patients had significantly lower normalized Chao1 diversity than controls, a result that suggests substantial peripheral T-cell clonal expansion. Direct clustering with F measure showed strong co-clustering of samples prepared in the same batch, prompting a batch-effect correction. Significantly higher frequencies in patients than in controls were found for roughly 5 TRBV segments, including TRBV5-6, TRBV5-1 and TRBV20-1. The multiple sclerosis patient group was slightly younger than the control group.

TCR beta repertoires were profiled from peripheral blood of 10 to 15 young patients with multiple sclerosis to demonstrate the VDJtools post-analysis software. Multiple sclerosis patients were children and adolescents aged roughly 6 to 16 years. The library relied on PCR. TCRdb records Illumina HiSeq 2500 as the sequencer. To reduce PCR and sequencing biases, unique molecular identifiers were built into the TCR beta cDNA libraries. Some 500,000 cDNA molecules were obtained per 1 to 10 million input T cells, so each molecule approximated one T cell. The patient libraries were prepared and sequenced with the same protocol used for the earlier healthy control dataset. Samples belonging to the same batch were prepared together, multiplexed and sequenced on a shared HiSeq lane. In the source study's methods: MIGEC handled the raw barcoded reads, throwing out single-read molecular identifier groups before consensus assembly and CDR3 extraction. Clonotype tables were post-analysed with VDJtools, normalizing diversity by down-sampling all datasets to the smallest sample size. Repertoire overlap clustering matched CDR3 amino acid but not nucleotide sequences to correct batch-related cross-sample contamination. The public reads were reanalyzed by TCRdb: fastp trimming at Q25, MiXCR alignment, in-frame beta chains only. Rows with one shared CDR3 protein collapse into an entry with the most common genes and DNA. The V and J calls, along with clone size, are taken from TCRdb and not from the paper's own processing. Counted in this sample were about 560,000 distinct CDR3 sequences; about 40% of them appeared once. The top ten clonotypes cover 1.7% of the sample.

Including cysteine and phenylalanine, the CDR3 has 15 amino acids. Only CDR3 DNA remains: 45 bases, in frame from the first base. Based on the germline V gene (reference sequence), the CDR1 and CDR2 sequences are MNHNY and SVGAGI. V has 5 bases trimmed and J has 7 bases trimmed; junction bases matching no gene number 9. This clonotype was detected only once. It has no known antigen specificity. No much larger clone exists at a distance of one base, and base qualities are not known. This receptor was obtained from a girl between 10 and 17 years old with multiple sclerosis. Sequencing used blood. The chain is assembled from TRBV6-6 and TRBJ2-1; 9 central bases correspond to TRBD2. The bases are TGTGCCAGCAGTGGCCGCGCGGGAGGGCGGAATGAGCAGTTCTTC. Its protein product is CASSGRAGGRNEQFF.